This paragraph reports one T cell receptor beta chain. As yet, its antigen is unknown. These data are taken from a study of CD8+CD57+ T cells in acquired aplastic anemia. About the research overall: The average for DNA from sorted CD4+ and CD8+ cells was roughly 3 ug. Study conclusions and caveats: Patients and controls had in common 25 to 30 CD8+ CDR3 sequences.

The TCR beta profiling, which covered VDJ combination and CDR3 sequence, was carried out using genomic DNA as the template. TCRdb reprocessed the reads with MiXCR, giving one entry per CDR3 protein. The repertoire holds about half a million distinct CDR3 sequences, approximately 33% seen once, with roughly 0.89% in the top ten. The V and J ends lost 8 bases and 3 bases respectively, with 16 bases between them. There are 14 residues in the CDR3. Germline V lookup: CDR1 SNHLY, CDR2 FYNNEI. Whoever was chosen for sequencing had shown CD8+CD57+ cell expansion by flow cytometry. Sequencing was performed on sorted CD4+, CD8+, or CD8+CD57+ T cells (not recorded which) from PBMCs. This receptor was taken from a human donor with aplastic anemia. The chain uses TRBV2 and TRBJ1-2, with D perhaps matching TRBD1 (5 bases). The CDR3 region has the DNA TGTGCCAGCGTCGGGTCAGGGTTCGACTATGGCTACACCTTC. Its translation is CASVGSGFDYGYTF.